Listed below are T cell receptor beta chains from one sample, sequenced in a study of blood T cell repertoires in COVID-19. Libraries were prepared by immunoSEQ multiplex PCR; TCRdb keeps only in-frame clonotypes and omits some of them. This table has more than 100,000 clones, roughly 88% appearing once. The sample consisted of peripheral blood. These receptors originate from a man aged 65-85 years with active COVID-19. Each CDR3 is given with its conserved first and last residue. Fields, in order: clone size, V gene, D gene, J gene, CDR3 protein, CDR3 DNA. D genes are given only for firm matches. Clone size is not always given. Where it is, it says once, few, many or a class for expanded clones.

>.|TRBV7-2|TRBD1|TRBJ1-2
CASSPWGQAYGYTF
TGTGCCAGCAGCCCGTGGGGACAGGCATATGGCTACACCTTC
>.|TRBV27|TRBD1|TRBJ2-1
CASSLWPGGYNEQFF
TGTGCCAGCAGTTTATGGCCAGGGGGTTACAATGAGCAGTTCTTC
>.|TRBV28|.|TRBJ1-2
CASSTPGEMGGYTF
TGTGCCAGCAGCACACCGGGGGAGATGGGAGGCTACACCTTC
>.|TRBV4-3|.|TRBJ2-2
CASSQDRQNTGELFF
TGCGCCAGCAGCCAAGATCGACAGAACACCGGGGAGCTGTTTTTT
>.|TRBV5-1|TRBD1|TRBJ2-7
CASSLEDRAQDEQYF
TGCGCCAGCAGCTTGGAAGACAGGGCCCAGGACGAGCAGTACTTC
>.|TRBV28|TRBD2|TRBJ2-7
CASSPTSGISYEQYF
TGTGCCAGCAGTCCTACTAGCGGGATCTCCTACGAGCAGTACTTC
>.|TRBV6-2/TRBV6-3|TRBD2|TRBJ2-7
CASSSPGTRGEQYF
TGTGCCAGCAGTTCCCCAGGGACTAGAGGCGAGCAGTACTTC
>.|TRBV4-1|.|TRBJ2-5
CASSQFIEETQYF
TGCGCCAGCAGCCAATTCATAGAAGAGACCCAGTACTTC
>.|TRBV6-2/TRBV6-3|.|TRBJ1-5
CASSYGGGNQPQHF
TGTGCCAGCAGTTACGGAGGGGGCAATCAGCCCCAGCATTTT
>.|TRBV18|.|TRBJ2-7
CASSFSSSYEQYF
TGTGCCAGCTCATTTTCGAGTTCCTACGAGCAGTACTTC
>.|TRBV2|.|TRBJ1-6
CASRGQSSYNSPLHF
TGTGCCAGCAGAGGACAGAGCTCCTATAATTCACCCCTCCACTTT
>.|TRBV7-9|.|TRBJ2-1
CASSSDSQAKHNEQFF
TGTGCCAGCAGCTCTGATTCCCAAGCGAAGCACAATGAGCAGTTCTTC
>.|TRBV5-1|TRBD2|TRBJ2-1
CASSSGGGNNEQFF
TGCGCCAGCAGCTCCGGCGGGGGTAACAATGAGCAGTTCTTC
>.|TRBV30|.|TRBJ2-5
CAWSGAGLGRETQYF
TGTGCCTGGAGTGGAGCGGGCTTAGGCAGAGAGACCCAGTACTTC
>.|TRBV28|TRBD1|TRBJ2-7
CASSLGPGQHLGEQYF
TGTGCCAGCAGTTTGGGACCGGGACAGCACCTGGGGGAGCAGTACTTC
>.|TRBV11-2|TRBD2|TRBJ2-1
CASSPTSGSLEQFF
TGTGCCAGCAGCCCGACTAGCGGGAGTCTTGAGCAGTTCTTC
>.|TRBV28|.|TRBJ2-7
CAGSLVAQTYEQYF
TGTGCCGGCAGTTTAGTAGCCCAGACCTACGAGCAGTACTTC
>.|TRBV9|.|TRBJ1-2
CASSVGTDNYGYTF
TGTGCCAGCAGCGTCGGGACTGATAACTATGGCTACACCTTC
>once|TRBV4-1|TRBD2|TRBJ2-3
CASSLETSGSRDTQYF
TGCGCCAGCAGCCTAGAGACTAGCGGGAGCCGAGATACGCAGTATTTT
>.|TRBV5-6|.|TRBJ2-1
CASSLEGRSYNEQFF
TGTGCCAGCAGCTTGGAGGGGAGGTCCTACAATGAGCAGTTCTTC
>once|TRBV3-1/TRBV3-2|.|TRBJ2-7
CASSQDAAGAYEQYF
TGTGCCAGCAGCCAAGACGCGGCAGGGGCGTACGAGCAGTACTTC
>.|TRBV5-6|TRBD1|TRBJ2-7
CASSLGPGTGAYEQYF
TGTGCCAGCAGCTTGGGTCCCGGGACAGGGGCCTACGAGCAGTACTTC
>.|TRBV2|TRBD2|TRBJ2-1
CASGASGRAGEQFF
TGTGCCAGCGGGGCTAGCGGGAGGGCAGGAGAGCAGTTCTTC
>.|TRBV7-9|.|TRBJ2-1
CAFQAGWINEQFF
TGTGCCTTTCAGGCAGGGTGGATAAATGAGCAGTTCTTC
>few|TRBV4-2|.|TRBJ1-1
CASSQGQATTHTEAFF
TGTGCCAGCAGCCAAGGACAGGCGACCACGCACACTGAAGCTTTCTTT
>.|TRBV19|.|TRBJ1-6
CASSDRSSYNSPLHF
TGTGCCAGTAGTGACCGGAGCTCCTATAATTCACCCCTCCACTTT
>.|TRBV2|.|TRBJ1-2
CASSEALLRGYTF
TGTGCCAGCAGTGAAGCGCTTCTTCGGGGCTACACCTTC
>.|TRBV7-9|TRBD2|TRBJ2-5
CASSLSERTSGVETQYF
TGTGCCAGCAGCTTATCAGAGCGGACTAGCGGGGTAGAGACCCAGTACTTC
>.|TRBV2|.|TRBJ1-1
CASRSRGGLNTEAFF
TGTGCCAGCAGGTCTCGGGGGGGGTTGAACACTGAAGCTTTCTTT
>.|TRBV3-1/TRBV3-2|.|TRBJ2-3
CASSQRADTQYF
TGTGCCAGCAGCCAACGGGCAGATACGCAGTATTTT
>.|TRBV4-1|TRBD1|TRBJ2-7
CASSQGQGGSYEQYF
TGCGCCAGCAGCCAAGGACAGGGGGGATCCTACGAGCAGTACTTC
>.|TRBV24-1|.|TRBJ2-1
CATSDRGTQFF
TGTGCCACCAGTGACCGCGGGACCCAGTTCTTC
>.|TRBV6-5|TRBD1|TRBJ1-2
CASSPGQVGYTF
TGTGCCAGCAGTCCCGGACAGGTCGGCTACACCTTC
>few|TRBV28|TRBD2|TRBJ2-5
CASSPAASGQETQYF
TGTGCCAGCAGTCCCGCGGCTAGCGGGCAAGAGACCCAGTACTTC
>.|TRBV9|TRBD2|TRBJ2-3
CASSGTSGGGTDTQYF
TGTGCCAGCAGCGGGACTAGCGGGGGAGGCACAGATACGCAGTATTTT
>.|TRBV28|.|TRBJ2-2
CAIHPGGTLTGELFF
TGTGCCATTCACCCCGGAGGGACTCTGACTGGGGAGCTGTTTTTT
>.|TRBV5-4|.|TRBJ1-1
CASSSGGAARAFF
TGTGCCAGCAGCTCCGGTGGGGCCGCTAGGGCTTTCTTT
>.|TRBV28|.|TRBJ1-1
CASSNRVNTEAFF
TGTGCCAGCAGTAACAGGGTGAACACTGAAGCTTTCTTT
>.|TRBV5-1|TRBD2|TRBJ2-5
CASSGEGETQYF
TGCGCCAGCAGCGGGGAGGGAGAGACCCAGTACTTC
>.|TRBV14|TRBD2|TRBJ2-7
CASSRGRGGEQYF
TGTGCCAGCAGCCGAGGACGGGGAGGGGAGCAGTACTTC
>.|TRBV18|TRBD1|TRBJ1-4
CASSSTGAINEKLFF
TGTGCCAGCTCATCAACAGGGGCCATTAATGAAAAACTGTTTTTT
>.|TRBV6-2/TRBV6-3|TRBD1|TRBJ1-2
CASSSQPGQGAYGYTF
TGTGCCAGCAGTTCTCAACCGGGACAGGGTGCCTATGGCTACACCTTC
>once|TRBV19|.|TRBJ1-1
CASSISGGANTEAFF
TGTGCCAGTAGTATAAGCGGGGGGGCGAACACTGAAGCTTTCTTT
>.|TRBV6-5|TRBD1|TRBJ1-5
CASSQDRGSNQPQHF
TGTGCCAGCAGTCAGGACAGGGGGAGCAATCAGCCCCAGCATTTT